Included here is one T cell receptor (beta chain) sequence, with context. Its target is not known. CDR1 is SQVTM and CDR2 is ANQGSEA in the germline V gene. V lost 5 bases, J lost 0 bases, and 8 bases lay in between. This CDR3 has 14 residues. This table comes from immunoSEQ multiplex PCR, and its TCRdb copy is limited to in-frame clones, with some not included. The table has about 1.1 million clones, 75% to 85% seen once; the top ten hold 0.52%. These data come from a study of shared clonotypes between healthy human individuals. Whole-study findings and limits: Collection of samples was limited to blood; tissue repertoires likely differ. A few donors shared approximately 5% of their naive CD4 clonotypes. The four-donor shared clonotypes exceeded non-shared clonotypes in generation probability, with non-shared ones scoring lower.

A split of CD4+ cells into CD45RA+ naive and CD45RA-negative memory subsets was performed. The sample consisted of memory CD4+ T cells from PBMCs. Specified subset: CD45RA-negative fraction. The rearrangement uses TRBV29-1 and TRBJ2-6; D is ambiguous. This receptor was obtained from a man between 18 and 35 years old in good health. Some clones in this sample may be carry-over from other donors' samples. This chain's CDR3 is CSVSLHSGANVLTF. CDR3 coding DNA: TGCAGCGTTTCGCTCCACTCTGGGGCCAACGTCCTGACTTTC.